A selection of T cell receptor beta chains follows, all from one sample in a study of cytomegalovirus exposure and HLA in healthy donors. The assay was immunoSEQ multiplex PCR, and TCRdb's table has in-frame clones only and misses some. In the table there are 150,000 to 200,000 clones, around 76% of which are singletons. The sample comprised PBMCs. The source is a woman aged 40 to 50 in good health and CMV-seronegative. Each CDR3 is given with its conserved first and last residue. Each record gives: V gene, clone size, J gene, D gene, CDR3 protein, CDR3 DNA. The D gene is left open where the match is weak. Only some rows state a clone size, as once, few, many or a class for expanded clones.

v_gene: TRBV30
abundance: few
j_gene: TRBJ2-1
d_gene: NA
CDR3aa: CAWGGTGKFERETGSYNEQFF
CDR3nt: TGTGCCTGGGGGGGGACAGGGAAGTTCGAGCGGGAGACGGGGTCCTACAATGAGCAGTTCTTC

v_gene: TRBV25-1
abundance: NA
j_gene: TRBJ2-1
d_gene: NA
CDR3aa: CASSQSGDMGDEQFF
CDR3nt: TGTGCCAGCAGCCAGTCAGGGGACATGGGGGATGAGCAGTTCTTC

v_gene: TRBV7-3
abundance: NA
j_gene: TRBJ2-5
d_gene: TRBD2
CDR3aa: CASGLSGSKSETQYF
CDR3nt: TGTGCCAGCGGGCTTAGCGGGAGTAAATCAGAGACCCAGTACTTC

v_gene: TRBV29-1
abundance: NA
j_gene: TRBJ2-3
d_gene: TRBD2
CDR3aa: CSVTPSGRARKITDTQYF
CDR3nt: TGCAGCGTTACCCCTAGCGGGAGGGCCCGAAAAATCACAGATACGCAGTATTTT

v_gene: TRBV2
abundance: NA
j_gene: TRBJ2-1
d_gene: TRBD1
CDR3aa: CASSEDRVSYNEQFF
CDR3nt: TGTGCCAGCAGTGAGGACAGGGTCTCCTACAATGAGCAGTTCTTC

v_gene: TRBV30
abundance: NA
j_gene: TRBJ2-7
d_gene: NA
CDR3aa: CAARWGDRYYEQYF
CDR3nt: TGTGCCGCCCGATGGGGGGACCGGTACTACGAGCAGTACTTC

v_gene: TRBV30
abundance: few
j_gene: TRBJ2-1
d_gene: TRBD2
CDR3aa: CAWKGTSGVYNEQFF
CDR3nt: TGTGCCTGGAAGGGGACTAGCGGCGTCTACAATGAGCAGTTCTTC

v_gene: TRBV5-4
abundance: few
j_gene: TRBJ1-2
d_gene: NA
CDR3aa: CASRPGPGGYTF
CDR3nt: TGTGCCAGCCGTCCGGGCCCGGGGGGCTACACCTTC

v_gene: TRBV7-9
abundance: NA
j_gene: TRBJ1-2
d_gene: NA
CDR3aa: CASSLTGTNYGYTF
CDR3nt: TGTGCCAGCAGTTTGACCGGGACAAACTATGGCTACACCTTC

v_gene: TRBV5-1
abundance: few
j_gene: TRBJ1-2
d_gene: NA
CDR3aa: CASSYLEGGNYGYTF
CDR3nt: TGCGCCAGCAGCTACCTTGAAGGGGGTAACTATGGCTACACCTTC

v_gene: TRBV5-4
abundance: NA
j_gene: TRBJ2-2
d_gene: TRBD2
CDR3aa: CASSFGGRNVGGELFF
CDR3nt: TGTGCCAGCAGCTTTGGCGGGAGGAATGTTGGCGGGGAGCTGTTTTTT

v_gene: TRBV5-5
abundance: few
j_gene: TRBJ2-2
d_gene: TRBD1
CDR3aa: CASSPGQRNTGELFF
CDR3nt: TGTGCCAGCTCCCCGGGACAGAGGAACACCGGGGAGCTGTTTTTT

v_gene: TRBV6-1
abundance: NA
j_gene: TRBJ1-1
d_gene: NA
CDR3aa: CASRVRGSWGTEAFF
CDR3nt: TGTGCCAGCAGAGTCCGGGGGAGTTGGGGGACTGAAGCTTTCTTT

v_gene: TRBV30
abundance: NA
j_gene: TRBJ1-1
d_gene: NA
CDR3aa: CAWTKVREAFF
CDR3nt: TGTGCCTGGACTAAGGTGAGGGAAGCTTTCTTT

v_gene: TRBV7-9
abundance: NA
j_gene: TRBJ2-5
d_gene: NA
CDR3aa: CASSLTPPSSDRQETQYF
CDR3nt: TGTGCCAGCAGCCTCACCCCGCCTTCTAGCGATAGACAAGAGACCCAGTACTTC

v_gene: TRBV7-9
abundance: few
j_gene: TRBJ2-6
d_gene: TRBD2
CDR3aa: CASSGLAGVGAGANVLTF
CDR3nt: TGTGCCAGCAGCGGGCTAGCGGGAGTTGGGGCTGGGGCCAACGTCCTGACTTTC

v_gene: TRBV19
abundance: NA
j_gene: TRBJ2-7
d_gene: TRBD1
CDR3aa: CASSRAGGAYEQYF
CDR3nt: TGTGCCAGTAGTCGGGCAGGGGGAGCCTACGAGCAGTACTTC

v_gene: TRBV6-5
abundance: NA
j_gene: TRBJ2-7
d_gene: TRBD1
CDR3aa: CASSDRGPIYEQYF
CDR3nt: TGTGCCAGCAGTGACAGGGGGCCTATATACGAGCAGTACTTC

v_gene: TRBV19
abundance: few
j_gene: TRBJ1-5
d_gene: TRBD1
CDR3aa: CASSIGGQGPPQHF
CDR3nt: TGTGCCAGTAGTATAGGGGGACAGGGCCCGCCCCAGCATTTT

v_gene: TRBV28
abundance: NA
j_gene: TRBJ1-1
d_gene: NA
CDR3aa: CASPRPLGNMNTEAFF
CDR3nt: TGTGCCAGCCCTCGTCCCCTCGGGAATATGAACACTGAAGCTTTCTTT

v_gene: TRBV7-6
abundance: NA
j_gene: TRBJ1-1
d_gene: TRBD1
CDR3aa: CASSSREDREGEAFF
CDR3nt: TGTGCCAGCAGCTCCCGGGAAGACAGGGAAGGTGAAGCTTTCTTT

v_gene: TRBV9
abundance: NA
j_gene: TRBJ2-2
d_gene: NA
CDR3aa: CASSGQDRITGELFF
CDR3nt: TGTGCCAGCAGCGGACAAGACAGGATTACCGGGGAGCTGTTTTTT

v_gene: TRBV6-1
abundance: few
j_gene: TRBJ1-1
d_gene: NA
CDR3aa: CASSFQGNTEAFF
CDR3nt: TGTGCCAGCAGCTTCCAGGGGAACACTGAAGCTTTCTTT

v_gene: TRBV7-8
abundance: NA
j_gene: TRBJ2-7
d_gene: NA
CDR3aa: CASSSYSIGIYEQYF
CDR3nt: TGTGCCAGCAGCTCCTATTCGATCGGGATCTACGAGCAGTACTTC

v_gene: TRBV6-6
abundance: NA
j_gene: TRBJ1-4
d_gene: NA
CDR3aa: CASSEGVSSNEKLFF
CDR3nt: TGTGCCAGCAGCGAAGGGGTTTCATCTAATGAAAAACTGTTTTTT

v_gene: TRBV27
abundance: NA
j_gene: TRBJ2-1
d_gene: NA
CDR3aa: CASSLPGDERFF
CDR3nt: TGTGCCAGCAGTCTCCCTGGTGATGAGCGGTTCTTC

v_gene: TRBV2
abundance: NA
j_gene: TRBJ1-2
d_gene: NA
CDR3aa: CASSEATVDGYTF
CDR3nt: TGTGCCAGCAGTGAAGCAACAGTCGATGGCTACACCTTC

v_gene: TRBV5-1
abundance: NA
j_gene: TRBJ1-2
d_gene: TRBD1
CDR3aa: CASSGGQGESYGYTF
CDR3nt: TGCGCCAGCAGCGGGGGACAGGGAGAGAGCTATGGCTACACCTTC

v_gene: TRBV5-1
abundance: NA
j_gene: TRBJ2-3
d_gene: TRBD2
CDR3aa: CASSFSAGEADTQYF
CDR3nt: TGCGCCAGCAGCTTTAGTGCGGGAGAAGCAGATACGCAGTATTTT

v_gene: TRBV6-5
abundance: NA
j_gene: TRBJ2-7
d_gene: NA
CDR3aa: CASSYSPSGSSYEQYF
CDR3nt: TGTGCCAGCAGTTACTCCCCTAGTGGGAGCTCCTACGAGCAGTACTTC

v_gene: TRBV6-5
abundance: NA
j_gene: TRBJ1-1
d_gene: NA
CDR3aa: CASTPAAGTEAFF
CDR3nt: TGTGCCAGTACCCCGGCGGCGGGCACTGAAGCTTTCTTT

v_gene: TRBV5-6
abundance: NA
j_gene: TRBJ1-2
d_gene: TRBD1
CDR3aa: CASMGQGTGGYTF
CDR3nt: TGTGCCAGCATGGGACAGGGGACCGGTGGCTACACCTTC

v_gene: TRBV29-1
abundance: NA
j_gene: TRBJ1-2
d_gene: NA
CDR3aa: CSVMSGGDDYGYTF
CDR3nt: TGCAGCGTTATGTCTGGAGGGGACGATTATGGCTACACCTTC

v_gene: TRBV2
abundance: NA
j_gene: TRBJ2-1
d_gene: TRBD2
CDR3aa: CASKERESNYNEQFF
CDR3nt: TGTGCCAGCAAGGAGCGGGAGAGTAACTACAATGAGCAGTTCTTC

v_gene: TRBV4-1
abundance: few
j_gene: TRBJ2-1
d_gene: NA
CDR3aa: CASSQDPDRAGNEQFF
CDR3nt: TGCGCCAGCAGCCAAGATCCTGACAGGGCGGGGAATGAGCAGTTCTTC

v_gene: TRBV29-1
abundance: NA
j_gene: TRBJ2-2
d_gene: NA
CDR3aa: CSVSAGTGELFF
CDR3nt: TGCAGCGTGTCGGCGGGTACCGGGGAGCTGTTTTTT

v_gene: TRBV28
abundance: NA
j_gene: TRBJ2-6
d_gene: NA
CDR3aa: CASSLGAPISGANVLTF
CDR3nt: TGTGCCAGCAGTTTGGGGGCGCCCATCTCTGGGGCCAACGTCCTGACTTTC

v_gene: TRBV6-4
abundance: NA
j_gene: TRBJ2-7
d_gene: TRBD1
CDR3aa: CASSDSRDRGSGSYEQYF
CDR3nt: TGTGCCAGCAGTGACTCGAGGGACAGGGGTTCCGGCTCCTACGAGCAGTACTTC

v_gene: TRBV18
abundance: once
j_gene: TRBJ1-1
d_gene: NA
CDR3aa: CASSLKDKNTEAFF
CDR3nt: TGTGCCAGCTCACTGAAGGACAAGAACACTGAAGCTTTCTTT

v_gene: TRBV5-5
abundance: NA
j_gene: TRBJ1-3
d_gene: NA
CDR3aa: CASSLGNSGSGNTIYF
CDR3nt: TGTGCCAGCAGCTTGGGAAATAGCGGCTCTGGAAACACCATATATTTT

v_gene: TRBV30
abundance: NA
j_gene: TRBJ1-2
d_gene: TRBD1
CDR3aa: CAWSAVTGDTGYTF
CDR3nt: TGTGCCTGGAGCGCCGTAACAGGGGACACTGGCTACACCTTC

v_gene: TRBV7-9
abundance: once
j_gene: TRBJ2-5
d_gene: NA
CDR3aa: CASSIQETQYF
CDR3nt: TGTGCCAGCAGCATACAAGAGACCCAGTACTTC